The 9 T cell receptor beta chains below were found in one sample sequenced in a study of cytomegalovirus exposure and HLA in healthy donors. 60 Vbeta and 13 Jbeta primers were used in PCR. TCRdb keeps only in-frame clones here, not all; method: immunoSEQ multiplex PCR. Of about 140,000 clones in the sample, 70% to 85% were seen once. Input material: PBMCs. The source is a woman aged 45-59 years in good health and CMV-seropositive.

The J gene is TRBJ1-4, the V gene TRBV5-6; the D is unclear. Germline assignment: CDR1 SGHDT and CDR2 YYEEEE. V shed 4 bases and J shed 6 bases, with 19 bases lying between them. The CDR3 covers 16 residues. The CDR3, as DNA: TGTGCCAGCAGCACCTACGAGACAAGTACCTATGAAAAACTGTTTTTT. Translating it yields CASSTYETSTYEKLFF.

The chain employs TRBV12-2 and TRBJ1-5; the listed D gene, TRBD1, was not tested against the DNA. TRBV12-2 is assigned pseudogene status. The CDR3 is made up of 19 amino acids. CDR3 nucleotides: TGTGCAAGTCGCTGGGACAGGGCTTTAGCGCATAGCCCCAATCAGCCCCAGCATTTT. Its protein product is CASRWDRALAHSPNQPQHF.

The chain combines TRBV11-2 with TRBJ1-1; D uncertain. Trimming stripped 0 bases from V and 6 bases from J, with 5 bases between. The CDR3 covers 12 residues. Germline CDR1 is SGHAT and CDR2 is FQNNGV. CDR3 DNA sequence: TGTGCCAGCAGCTTAGATCAGGCTGAAGCTTTCTTT. Encoded protein: CASSLDQAEAFF.

The chain links TRBV29-1 to TRBJ2-7; D perhaps matches TRBD2 (8 bases). The CDR3 is made up of 13 amino acids. Germline values: CDR1 SQVTM, CDR2 ANQGSEA. The ends were cut back, 4 bases at V and 2 bases at J, with 12 bases in the middle. This CDR3 is CSVAGGGPYEQYF. In DNA, the CDR3 is TGCAGCGTTGCGGGAGGGGGCCCCTACGAGCAGTACTTC.

V is TRBV5-8 and J is TRBJ1-3; TRBD1 matches 7 bases. V gave up 0 bases and J gave up 2 bases; unmatched junction bases: 2. Germline loops: CDR1 SGHTS, CDR2 YDEGEE. This CDR3 is built from 15 residues. CDR3 sequence: CASSLETGPGNTIYF. DNA of the CDR3: TGTGCCAGCAGCTTGGAGACAGGGCCTGGAAACACCATATATTTT. The full variable domain, with the rest looked up from reference TRBV5-8 and TRBJ1-3, is EAGVTQSPTHLIKTRGQQATLRCSPISGHTSVYWYQQALGLGLQFLLWYDEGEERNRGNFPPRFSGRQFPNYSSELNVNALELEDSALYLCASSLETGPGNTIYFGEGSWLTVV.

V gene TRBV27 combines with J gene TRBJ2-6; possibly TRBD2 for D (5 bases). The CDR3 runs to 16 residues. V was pared by 7 bases and J by 0 bases, with 13 bases between. Germline V CDR1 and CDR2: MNHEY, SMNVEV (reference sequence). This chain's CDR3 is CASTFHGDSGANVLTF. In DNA form, the CDR3 reads TGTGCCAGCACCTTCCACGGGGACTCTGGGGCCAACGTCCTGACTTTC.

The chain links TRBV6-1 to TRBJ2-7, with D unclear. This CDR3 contains 15 residues. V was shortened by 1 base and J by 5 bases, with 15 bases between the two germline ends. Germline V CDR1 and CDR2: MNHNS, SASEGT. DNA for the CDR3: TGTGCCAGCAGTGAAGGAGCTCCTTTGCTCGACGAGCAGTACTTC. Protein product: CASSEGAPLLDEQYF.

The chain carries TRBV6-4 and TRBJ1-1, with D possibly TRBD1 on 5 matching bases. Trimming took 6 bases from V and 5 from J, leaving 7 bases between them. The CDR3 is 11 amino acids. Germline CDR1 MRHNA, CDR2 SNTAGT. The CDR3, as DNA: TGTGCCAGCAGAGCAGGGACTGAAGCTTTCTTT. Encoded protein: CASRAGTEAFF.

This chain uses TRBV4-3 with TRBJ1-2; TRBD1 matches at 8 bases. With V trimmed by 3 bases and J by 4 bases, 10 bases remained unmatched. Germline V CDR1 and CDR2: LGHNA, YSLEER. This CDR3 has 16 amino acids. CDR3 in amino acids: CASSQGTGRLAYGYTF. The CDR3 region has the DNA TGCGCCAGCAGCCAGGGGACAGGACGTCTCGCCTATGGCTACACCTTC.